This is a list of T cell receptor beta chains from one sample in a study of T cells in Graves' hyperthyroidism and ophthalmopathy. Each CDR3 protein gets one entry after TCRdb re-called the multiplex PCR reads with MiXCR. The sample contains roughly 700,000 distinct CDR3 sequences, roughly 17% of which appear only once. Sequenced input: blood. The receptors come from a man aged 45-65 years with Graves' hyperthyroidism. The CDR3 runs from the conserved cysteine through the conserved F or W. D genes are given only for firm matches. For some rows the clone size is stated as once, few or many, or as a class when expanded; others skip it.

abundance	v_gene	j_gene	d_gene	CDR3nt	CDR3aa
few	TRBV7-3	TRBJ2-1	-	TGTGCCAGCAGCCCGACGGGAGTGGCCTACAATGAGCAGTTCTTC	CASSPTGVAYNEQFF
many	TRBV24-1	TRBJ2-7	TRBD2	TGTGCCACCAGTCCGGGACTAGCGACCTACGAGCAGTACTTC	CATSPGLATYEQYF
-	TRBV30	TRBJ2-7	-	TGTGCCTGGACTTTACCGGGACACGGGTACGAGCAGTACTTC	CAWTLPGHGYEQYF
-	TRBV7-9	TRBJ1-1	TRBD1	TGTGCCAGCAGCTTAGGGACGGACAGGGGTTCGAACATTGAAGCTTTCTTT	CASSLGTDRGSNIEAFF
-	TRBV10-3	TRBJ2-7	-	TGTGCCATCAGTGACTATCTCTCCTACGAGCAGTACTTC	CAISDYLSYEQYF
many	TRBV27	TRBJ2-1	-	TGTGCCAGCAGTCCAGAAGAAACAAGGACAGAGAGCTCCTACAATGAGCAGTTCTTC	CASSPEETRTESSYNEQFF
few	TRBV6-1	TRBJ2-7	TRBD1	TGTGCCAGCAGTCCCTCCCAGGGGGCAAAATACGAGCAGTACTTC	CASSPSQGAKYEQYF
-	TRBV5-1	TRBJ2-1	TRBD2	TGCGCCAGCAGCTTGGATGGGGGGGGCTACAATGAGCAGTTCTTC	CASSLDGGGYNEQFF
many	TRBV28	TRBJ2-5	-	TGTGCCAGCAGCTTTGCGGGGCAGGAGACCCAGTACTTC	CASSFAGQETQYF
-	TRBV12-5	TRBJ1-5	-	TGTGCTAGTGGTTTGGTATCAGGCCTCGGGGGTCCGGTACCTCAGCCCCAGCATTTT	CASGLVSGLGGPVPQPQHF
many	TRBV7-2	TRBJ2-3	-	TGTGCCAGCAGCTTTCGCACGAGCGGCACAGATACGCAGTATTTT	CASSFRTSGTDTQYF
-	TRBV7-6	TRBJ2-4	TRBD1	TGTGCCAGCAGCTTAGAGAGACAGGGTACGTCAAAGAACATTCAGTACTTC	CASSLERQGTSKNIQYF
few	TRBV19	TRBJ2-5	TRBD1	TGTGCCAGTAGCCCCAACACACCGGGACAGGGAGAGACCCAGTACTTC	CASSPNTPGQGETQYF
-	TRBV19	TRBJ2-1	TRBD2	TGTGCCAGCGGGACTAGCGGGATGAGTGAGCAGTTCTTC	CASGTSGMSEQFF
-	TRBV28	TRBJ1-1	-	TGTGCCAGCAGTTTTGATAACACTGAAGCTTTCTTT	CASSFDNTEAFF
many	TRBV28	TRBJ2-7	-	TGTGCCAGCAGTCCCGGGGCAGGGAGAATGAACGAGCAGTACTTC	CASSPGAGRMNEQYF
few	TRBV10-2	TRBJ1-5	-	TGCGCCAGCAGCGGGGTTAGCAATCAGCCCCAGCATTTT	CASSGVSNQPQHF
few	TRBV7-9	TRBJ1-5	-	TGTGCCAGCAGCAAAGACAGTGAACACAATCAGCCCCAGCATTTT	CASSKDSEHNQPQHF
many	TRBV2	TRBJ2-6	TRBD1	TGTGCCAGCCGCATGACCCCCAGGGACAGGTCGATCTCTGGGGCCAACGTCCTGACTTTC	CASRMTPRDRSISGANVLTF
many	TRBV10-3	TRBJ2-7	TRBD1	TGTGCCATCAGTCCCCGGGACAGGGGCTTTTACGAGCAGTACTTC	CAISPRDRGFYEQYF
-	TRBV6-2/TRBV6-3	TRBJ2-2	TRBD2	TGTGCCAGCAGTTACCTGGGACTAGCGGGAGGGCCCTCTGCCGGGGAGCTGTTTTTT	CASSYLGLAGGPSAGELFF
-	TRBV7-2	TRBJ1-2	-	TGTGCCAGCAGCTTAGTTTCAGCTGGTGGCTACACCTTC	CASSLVSAGGYTF
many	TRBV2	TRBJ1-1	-	TGTGCCAGCAGAGGAGCCATCTACTCCACTGAAGCTTTCTTT	CASRGAIYSTEAFF
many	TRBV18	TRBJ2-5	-	TGTGCCAGCTCGCGAACCGGGGCCCGAGAGACCCAGTACTTC	CASSRTGARETQYF
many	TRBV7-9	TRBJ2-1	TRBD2	TGTGCCAGCAGCTTTATAGCGGGAGGACCCTACAATGAGCAGTTCTTC	CASSFIAGGPYNEQFF
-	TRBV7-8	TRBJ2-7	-	TGTGCCAGCAGCTTCCGACACGAGCAGTACTTC	CASSFRHEQYF
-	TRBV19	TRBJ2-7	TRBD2	TGTGCCAGTACCTGGACTAGCGGGGCCTACGAGCAGTACTTC	CASTWTSGAYEQYF
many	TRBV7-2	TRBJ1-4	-	TGTGCCAGCAGCTTGGGCGGAAAACTGTTTTTT	CASSLGGKLFF
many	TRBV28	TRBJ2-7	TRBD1	TGTGCCAGCGGGCCCCTGGACAGGAACGAGCAGTACTTC	CASGPLDRNEQYF
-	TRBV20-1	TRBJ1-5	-	TGCAGTGCTAGGGGGGGTACAAGAAGCAATCAGCCCCAGCATTTT	CSARGGTRSNQPQHF
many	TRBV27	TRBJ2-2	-	TGTGCCAGCAGAAGAACCGGGACTGTTGACACCGGGGAGCTGTTTTTT	CASRRTGTVDTGELFF
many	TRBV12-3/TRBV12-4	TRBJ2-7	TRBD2	TGTGCCAGCAGTCCCCCCGTACTAGCGCTCACCTACGAGCAGTACTTC	CASSPPVLALTYEQYF
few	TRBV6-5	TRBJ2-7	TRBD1	TGTGCCAGCAGTTCCCCGGCGACAGGGGTAAACTCCTACGAGCAGTACTTC	CASSSPATGVNSYEQYF
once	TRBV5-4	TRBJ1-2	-	TGTGCCAGCACCCTAGGAGAAGAATATGGCTACACCTTC	CASTLGEEYGYTF
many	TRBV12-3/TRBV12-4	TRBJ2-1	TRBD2	TGTGCCAGCACTCCTAGCGGGAGGGGGGTCTACAATGAGCAGTTCTTC	CASTPSGRGVYNEQFF
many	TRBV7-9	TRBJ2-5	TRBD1	TGTGCCAGCAGCAGCCGACAGGGGCAAGAGACCCAGTACTTC	CASSSRQGQETQYF
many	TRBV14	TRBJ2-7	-	TGTGCCAGCAGCCAAGATAACATTGCGAACGAGCAGTACTTC	CASSQDNIANEQYF
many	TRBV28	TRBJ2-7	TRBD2	TGTGCCAGCAGTTTATTGGTGCGTACTAGCGGATTATCGTACGAGCAGTACTTC	CASSLLVRTSGLSYEQYF
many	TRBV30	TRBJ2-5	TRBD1	TGTGCCTGGAGTGGTAGGACAGGGTTCCAAGAGACCCAGTACTTC	CAWSGRTGFQETQYF